This is a list of T cell receptor beta chains from one sample in a study of persistence of HIV-infected CD4 T cells. This table comes from immunoSEQ multiplex PCR, and its TCRdb copy is limited to in-frame clones, with some not included. The profile shows 25,000 to 35,000 clones, 70% of them singletons. No cognate antigen is known for these TCRs. The source material was CD4+ T cells sorted from PBMCs after approximately 19-hour stimulation, sampled from a patient who received antiretroviral therapy. These receptors all come from an adult man with HIV who was CMV-seropositive. Both conserved end residues are part of each CDR3. A D gene is named only where the DNA matches it firmly. Rows may omit the clone size; those that give it use once, few, many or a size class.

V gene	D gene	clone size	J gene	CDR3 DNA	CDR3 protein
TRBV28	-	medium-sized	TRBJ1-1	TGTGCCAGCAGTTTATCCGGGAACACTGAAGCTTTCTTT	CASSLSGNTEAFF
TRBV18	-	-	TRBJ2-1	TGTGCCAGCTCACCCCCTCGGGGGGCAGGGGACAATGAGCAGTTCTTC	CASSPPRGAGDNEQFF
TRBV18	TRBD2	-	TRBJ2-7	TGTGCCAGCTCCTCGGGGGGGATACCTTACGAGCAGTACTTC	CASSSGGIPYEQYF
TRBV5-1	-	-	TRBJ1-2	TGCGCCACCAGGTGGGAACATAAGAACTATGGCTACACCTTC	CATRWEHKNYGYTF
TRBV6-5	-	-	TRBJ1-5	TGTGCCAGCAGTTACGAAAGGGAGCCCCAGCATTTT	CASSYEREPQHF
TRBV3-1/TRBV3-2	-	-	TRBJ1-1	TGTGCCAGCAGCCAAGTAGGCAGGGTCAACACTGAAGCTTTCTTT	CASSQVGRVNTEAFF
TRBV28	-	-	TRBJ1-4	TGTGCCAGCAGTCCCGACAGGCTTGCAGGTGAAAAACTGTTTTTT	CASSPDRLAGEKLFF
TRBV11-3	-	-	TRBJ1-6	TGTGCCAGCAGCTTACATTATAATTCACCCCTCCACTTT	CASSLHYNSPLHF
TRBV3-1/TRBV3-2	-	medium-sized	TRBJ1-1	TGTGCCAGCAGCCTAGGAATGAACACTGAAGCTTTCTTT	CASSLGMNTEAFF
TRBV7-8	-	-	TRBJ2-7	TGTGCCAGCAGCTTAGGGGGGACCACAGGCGAGCAGTACTTC	CASSLGGTTGEQYF
TRBV6-1	TRBD2	-	TRBJ2-1	TGTGCCAGCAGTGGCGGACTAGCGGGGGGGAATGAGCAGTTCTTC	CASSGGLAGGNEQFF
TRBV5-1	-	-	TRBJ2-2	TGCGCCAGCAGCTTCTCCCGAGACACCGGGGAGCTGTTTTTT	CASSFSRDTGELFF
TRBV24-1	TRBD1	-	TRBJ2-1	TGTGCCACCAGTGCTACAGGGGATGAGCAGTTCTTC	CATSATGDEQFF
TRBV6-1	-	-	TRBJ2-1	TGTGCCAGCGGAGGGGGAGGACACTCCTACAATGAGCAGTTCTTC	CASGGGGHSYNEQFF
TRBV11-1	-	-	TRBJ2-2	TGTGCCAGCAGCTTCCGGGGAGGAACCGGGGAGCTGTTTTTT	CASSFRGGTGELFF
TRBV2	-	-	TRBJ2-3	TGTTCTTCCGAAGGGGGGGTAGATACGCAGTATTTT	CSSEGGVDTQYF
TRBV21-1	-	-	TRBJ2-2	TGTGCCAGCAGCAAAGTTGGGCGGACAGTTAAGACCGGGGAGCTGTTTTTT	CASSKVGRTVKTGELFF
TRBV6-1	-	few	TRBJ1-1	TGTGCCAGCAGTGAAGGTGGGACGGGGATTGAAGCTTTCTTT	CASSEGGTGIEAFF
TRBV5-1	-	medium-sized	TRBJ1-4	TGCGCCAGCAGCTTGGGGGCAGGGGTTAATGAAAAACTGTTTTTT	CASSLGAGVNEKLFF
TRBV4-1	TRBD2	few	TRBJ2-3	TGCGCCAGCAGCCGCAAAGAGACTAGCGGGGGGGCTGGTCACACAGATACGCAGTATTTT	CASSRKETSGGAGHTDTQYF
TRBV6-5	TRBD1	once	TRBJ2-7	TGTGCCAGCACCCCCCGAGGACAGGGGCTTGGGCAGTACTTC	CASTPRGQGLGQYF
TRBV24-1	-	-	TRBJ2-1	TGTGCCACCAGTGAGCGGACACCAGGCAGTGAGCAGTTCTTC	CATSERTPGSEQFF
TRBV19	TRBD1	medium-sized	TRBJ1-5	TGTGCCAGTAGTACGACTGGACAGGGGGTCAATCAGCCCCAGCATTTT	CASSTTGQGVNQPQHF
TRBV27	-	few	TRBJ1-1	TGTGCCAGCAGCACCGGTTTCCAGAACACTGAAGCTTTCTTT	CASSTGFQNTEAFF
TRBV3-1/TRBV3-2	TRBD1	-	TRBJ2-3	TGTGCCAGCAGCCAAAACAGGGGGCGGGATACGCAGTATTTT	CASSQNRGRDTQYF
TRBV5-5	TRBD2	-	TRBJ2-1	TGTGCCAGCAGCTTGGTTCCAGCGGGGGAGAACAATGAGCAGTTCTTC	CASSLVPAGENNEQFF
TRBV3-1/TRBV3-2	-	-	TRBJ2-7	TGTGCCAGCAGCCAAGGGGCGGGGGCCGCCTACGAGCAGTACTTC	CASSQGAGAAYEQYF
TRBV30	TRBD1	-	TRBJ2-2	TGTGCCTGGAGCGAAACAGGGGGCCCGAACACCGGGGAGCTGTTTTTT	CAWSETGGPNTGELFF
TRBV6-5	TRBD1	-	TRBJ1-2	TGTGCCAGCAGCAGCCCGACAGGGTATCATGGCTACACCTTC	CASSSPTGYHGYTF
TRBV13	-	-	TRBJ1-6	TGTGCCAGCAGCTTAGGGCGGAATAATTCACCCCTCCACTTT	CASSLGRNNSPLHF
TRBV7-9	-	-	TRBJ1-5	TGTGCCAGCAGCTCAAACAATCAGCCCCAGCATTTT	CASSSNNQPQHF
TRBV5-1	-	-	TRBJ2-3	TGCGCCAGCAGCCCACCCCCCACAGATACGCAGTATTTT	CASSPPPTDTQYF
TRBV7-8	TRBD2	few	TRBJ2-7	TGTGCCAGCAGCTCCCGACTAGCGGGGGCCGCAACTATACCTGGGGAGCAGTACTTC	CASSSRLAGAATIPGEQYF
TRBV19	TRBD1	-	TRBJ2-1	TGTGCCAGTAGTATGGAGACAGGGCTTTCATACAATGAGCAGTTCTTC	CASSMETGLSYNEQFF
TRBV18	TRBD1	-	TRBJ1-1	TGTGCCAGCTCACCACGTCTGACAGGGGACACTGAAGCTTTCTTT	CASSPRLTGDTEAFF
TRBV6-6	TRBD2	-	TRBJ2-1	TGTGCCAGCAGTTACCAAAGCGGGGGCGCCTACAATGAGCAGTTCTTC	CASSYQSGGAYNEQFF
TRBV5-1	-	-	TRBJ1-3	TGCGCCAGCAGCTTGGCGGGAGCTAAAGGAAACACCATATATTTT	CASSLAGAKGNTIYF
TRBV10-3	TRBD1	few	TRBJ2-1	TGTGCCATCAGTTGGGACAGGGGCCATGAGCAGTTCTTC	CAISWDRGHEQFF
TRBV28	TRBD1	few	TRBJ2-7	TGTGCCAGTTGTACAGGACAGGGGAAGAACGAGCAGTACTTC	CASCTGQGKNEQYF
TRBV7-8	TRBD1	-	TRBJ1-6	TGTGCCAGCAGCTCGGGACAGGGGGGGTCACCCCTCCACTTT	CASSSGQGGSPLHF
TRBV28	-	few	TRBJ1-4	TGTGCCAGCAGCCGAGGACAGTCTAATGAAAAACTGTTTTTT	CASSRGQSNEKLFF
TRBV28	-	-	TRBJ1-5	TGTGCCAGCAGTTTTGGGGACTCGAGTCAGCCCCAGCATTTT	CASSFGDSSQPQHF
TRBV18	-	once	TRBJ1-1	TGTGCCAGCTCACCGGTCCGGGGGGCGGACACTGAAGCTTTCTTT	CASSPVRGADTEAFF
TRBV19	-	-	TRBJ2-2	TGTGCCAGTAGTAGAGGAATTTACCCCGGGGAGCTGTTTTTT	CASSRGIYPGELFF
TRBV5-8	-	-	TRBJ1-5	TGTGCCAGCAGCTTGGGAGGGGCCCGCAATCAGCCCCAGCATTTT	CASSLGGARNQPQHF